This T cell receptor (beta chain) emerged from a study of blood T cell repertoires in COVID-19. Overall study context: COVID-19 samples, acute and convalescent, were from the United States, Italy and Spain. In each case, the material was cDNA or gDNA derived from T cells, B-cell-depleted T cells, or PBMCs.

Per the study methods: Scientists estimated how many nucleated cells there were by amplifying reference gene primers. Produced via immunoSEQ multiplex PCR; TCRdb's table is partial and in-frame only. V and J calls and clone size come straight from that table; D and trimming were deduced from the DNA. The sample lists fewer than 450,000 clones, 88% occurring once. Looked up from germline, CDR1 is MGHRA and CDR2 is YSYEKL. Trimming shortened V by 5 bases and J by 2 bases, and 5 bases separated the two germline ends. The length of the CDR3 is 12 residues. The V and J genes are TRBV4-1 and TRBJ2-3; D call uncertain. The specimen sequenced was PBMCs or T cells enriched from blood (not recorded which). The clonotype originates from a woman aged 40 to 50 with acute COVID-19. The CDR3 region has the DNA TGCGCCAGCAGCACCTACACAGATACGCAGTATTTT. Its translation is CASSTYTDTQYF.